These 14 T cell receptor beta chains were all obtained from the same sample, sequenced in a study of blood T cell repertoires in COVID-19. The assay was immunoSEQ multiplex PCR, and TCRdb's table has in-frame clones only and misses some. Of 150,000 to 200,000 clones in the sample, around 83% were seen once. The sequencing sample was made of peripheral blood. All receptors derive from an elderly woman in a cohort sampled during active or convalescent COVID-19.

The chain links TRBV10-2 to TRBJ1-1, with D possibly matching TRBD1 (6 bases). The CDR3 has 13 amino acids. CDR1 is WSHSY and CDR2 is SAAADI in the germline V gene. Trimming took 5 bases from V and 7 from J, leaving 14 bases between them. CDR3 loop: CASSPRGGGEAFF. CDR3 in DNA: TGCGCCAGCAGTCCAAGGGGGGGTGGTGAAGCTTTCTTT.

This chain connects TRBV10-2 to TRBJ2-5; D ambiguous. The CDR3 sequence is 14 residues long. Germline CDR1 and CDR2: WSHSY and SAAADI. The V end was cut by 2 bases, the J end by 4 bases, with 11 bases between. The CDR3 here is CASSESQFPETQYF. CDR3 coding DNA: TGCGCCAGCAGTGAGAGTCAGTTCCCAGAGACCCAGTACTTC.

V usage is TRBV23-1 and J usage is TRBJ2-5; TRBD1 might be the D (6 bases). TRBV23-1 is an open reading frame, and its role is uncertain. V was trimmed by 5 bases and J by 0 bases, leaving 19 bases between them. CDR3 length: 17 residues. CDR3 region: CASSSRRQERYQETQYF. CDR3 bases: TGCGCCAGCAGTTCTAGACGACAGGAAAGGTACCAAGAGACCCAGTACTTC.

V is TRBV6-6 and J is TRBJ2-1; 7 positions match TRBD2. The V gene's germline CDR1 is MNHNY and CDR2 SVGAGI (reference sequence). The CDR3 consists of 15 residues. With V trimmed by 2 bases and J by 8 bases, 9 bases remained unmatched. The CDR3 spells CASSYGRLGGDEQFF. In DNA, the CDR3 is TGTGCCAGCAGTTACGGACGACTTGGGGGGGATGAGCAGTTCTTC.

The genes are TRBV15 and TRBJ2-2; D call uncertain. V lost 6 bases and J lost 3, with 11 bases in between. Germline CDR1 reads LNHNV; CDR2 reads YYDKDF (reference sequence). The CDR3 length is 14 residues. This CDR3 is CATSPLRDTGELFF. CDR3 nucleotide sequence: TGTGCCACCAGTCCCTTACGGGACACCGGGGAGCTGTTTTTT.

CDR3 loop: CASSPGDTIYF. Here the CDR3 DNA reads TGTGCCAGCAGCCCCGGGGACACCATATATTTT. V gene TRBV28 combines with J gene TRBJ1-3; the D is unclear. CDR1 and CDR2 (germline): MDHEN, SYDVKM. The CDR3 has 11 residues. Deletions cut 6 bases from V and 8 bases from J, with 8 bases between. Filled out from reference TRBV28 and TRBJ1-3, the complete variable domain reads DVKVTQSSRYLVKRTGEKVFLECVQDMDHENMFWYRQDPGLGLRLIYFSYDVKMKEKGDIPEGYSVSREKKERFSLILESASTNQTSMYLCASSPGDTIYFGEGSWLTVV.

This rearrangement joins TRBV5-6 to TRBJ2-2; a possible D gene is TRBD1 (6 bases). The CDR3 runs 14 residues. From germline, CDR1 is SGHDT and CDR2 YYEEEE. The germline V and J ends were trimmed by 4 bases and 2 bases, with 9 bases remaining between them. The CDR3 nucleotides read TGTGCCAGCAGCGGGGACACCAACACCGGGGAGCTGTTTTTT. Amino acid sequence: CASSGDTNTGELFF.

This chain connects TRBV30 to TRBJ1-1; possible D gene TRBD1, 6 bases. This CDR3 contains 13 residues. Germline V gene lookup returns CDR1 GTSNPN and CDR2 SVGIG (reference sequence). Trimming took 2 bases from V and 9 from J, leaving 16 bases between them. CDR3: CAWSIQGFTKAFF. The CDR3 DNA is TGTGCCTGGAGTATACAGGGCTTCACGAAAGCTTTCTTT.

The chain is built from TRBV4-3 and TRBJ2-1, with a tentative D call TRBD2 (7 bases). This CDR3 has 16 amino acids. CDR1 and CDR2 (germline): LGHNA, YSLEER. V gave up 4 bases and J gave up 9 bases, with 22 bases separating them. The CDR3 sequence: CASSRQRGGAEGEQFF. DNA for the CDR3: TGCGCCAGCAGCCGACAAAGGGGGGGGGCGGAAGGTGAGCAGTTCTTC.

The chain uses TRBV30 and TRBJ1-6; 8 nucleotides line up with TRBD1. J gave up 8 bases and V 2 bases, and 5 bases lay outside the gene matches. The germline V gene has CDR1 GTSNPN and CDR2 SVGIG (reference sequence). The CDR3 is 14 residues long. CDR3 protein: CAWSLTGADSPLHF. Written as DNA, the CDR3 is TGTGCCTGGAGTTTGACAGGGGCAGATTCACCCCTCCACTTT.

The chain links TRBV15 to TRBJ1-3; possible D gene TRBD1, 6 bases. Trimming left V 2 bases short and J 2 bases short, with 7 bases between. CDR3 size: 14 residues. Per germline, CDR1 LNHNV and CDR2 YYDKDF (reference sequence). Here the CDR3 DNA reads TGTGCCACCAGCAGAACAGGGACTGGAAACACCATATATTTT. This codes for CATSRTGTGNTIYF.

The chain is built from TRBV27 and TRBJ2-1; 9 bases match TRBD2. This CDR3 contains 16 residues. The trim removed 3 bases at V and 7 bases at J, leaving 10 bases unmatched. Looked up from germline, CDR1 is MNHEY and CDR2 is SMNVEV (reference sequence). CDR3 loop: CASSLRGGIGLNEQFF. Written as DNA, the CDR3 is TGTGCCAGCAGTTTGCGGGGGGGGATCGGTTTGAATGAGCAGTTCTTC.

The chain employs TRBV19 and TRBJ1-1; TRBD1 might be the D (6 bases). Deletions cut 3 bases from V and 2 bases from J, with 10 bases between. Germline CDR1 and CDR2: LNHDA and SQIVND (reference sequence). This CDR3 is 14 amino acids long. CDR3 bases: TGTGCCAGTAGTATGGGGGGGCACAACACTGAAGCTTTCTTT. Its translation: CASSMGGHNTEAFF.

V is TRBV5-1 and J is TRBJ2-1, with a tentative D call TRBD2 (6 bases). Germline V lookup: CDR1 SGHRS, CDR2 YFSETQ. The CDR3 is made up of 17 amino acids. Between the trimmed V and J ends, which lost 4 bases and 5 bases, there was a span of 22 bases. CDR3 loop: CASSNRPGESDNNEQFF. CDR3 in DNA: TGCGCCAGCAGCAACCGCCCGGGAGAATCCGACAACAATGAGCAGTTCTTC.